The 25 T cell receptor beta chains below come from one sample, sequenced in a study of response to subunit inactivated influenza vaccine. TCRdb passed the RT-PCR reads through MiXCR, listing each CDR3 protein once. The profile shows approximately 520,000 distinct CDR3 sequences, roughly 25% of them singletons. The source was CD4+ T cells sorted from PBMCs, collected less than 6 days after vaccination. The receptor source for this set is a man aged 45-60 years who received an inactivated influenza vaccine.

J is TRBJ1-2 and V is TRBV20-1, with 8 bases matching TRBD1. This CDR3 region has 15 residues. Germline V gene sequence: CDR1 DFQATT, CDR2 SNEGSKA (reference sequence). V lost 4 bases and J lost 3; bases outside the gene matches: 10. Here the CDR3 DNA reads TGCAGTGCTACATCTCCGACGACAGGGGACTATGGCTACACCTTC. This encodes CSATSPTTGDYGYTF.

CDR3 in amino acids: CASSLGSWDSPLHF. The CDR3 nucleotides read TGCGCCAGCAGCTTGGGGTCGTGGGATTCACCCCTCCACTTT. The chain carries TRBV5-1 and TRBJ1-6; D uncertain. The V gene lost 0 bases and the J gene lost 8 bases, with 9 bases spanning the gap. This CDR3 spans 14 amino acids. The V gene's germline CDR1 is SGHRS and CDR2 YFSETQ. Full variable domain (outside the CDR3, taken from reference TRBV5-1 and TRBJ1-6): KAGVTQTPRYLIKTRGQQVTLSCSPISGHRSVSWYQQTPGQGLQFLFEYFSETQRNKGNFPGRFSGRQFSNSRSEMNVSTLELGDSALYLCASSLGSWDSPLHFGNGTRLTVT.

The chain combines TRBV4-2 with TRBJ2-2; a possible D gene is TRBD2 (7 bases). Deletions cut 0 bases from V and 1 base from J, with 12 bases between. The germline gives CDR1 LGHNA, CDR2 YNFKEQ. The CDR3 is 17 amino acids. This chain's CDR3 is CASSQDHREGNTGELFF. CDR3 DNA: TGTGCCAGCAGCCAAGACCACAGGGAGGGGAACACCGGGGAGCTGTTTTTT.

The chain carries TRBV12-3 or TRBV12-4 and TRBJ1-1, with TRBD1 identical over 7 bases. With V trimmed by 4 bases and J by 6 bases, 8 bases remained unmatched. The CDR3 has 14 residues. The CDR3 DNA is TGTGCCAGCAGTTCCAGGGGGGCGATGGCTGAAGCTTTCTTT. Its protein is CASSSRGAMAEAFF.

For this clonotype: Because the CDR3 is missing its conserved closing phenylalanine or tryptophan, this is likely a read error. The V and J genes are TRBV12-3 or TRBV12-4 and TRBJ2-1; D is unclear. The CDR3 has 12 residues. V lost 4 bases and J lost 7, with 8 bases in between. This CDR3 is CASSSPVNEQFL. The CDR3 DNA is TGTGCCAGCAGTTCCCCCGTGAATGAGCAGTTCTTA.

The rearrangement uses TRBV28 and TRBJ2-7; D is perhaps TRBD1 or TRBD2 (5 bases each). Per germline, CDR1 MDHEN and CDR2 SYDVKM. The ends were cut back, 5 bases at V and 4 bases at J, with 18 bases in the middle. The CDR3 loop spans 15 amino acids. The CDR3 spells CASSPSGRRSYEQYF. The CDR3 coding sequence is TGTGCCAGCAGTCCCTCGGGACGCCGATCTTACGAGCAGTACTTC. Full variable domain (outside the CDR3, taken from reference TRBV28 and TRBJ2-7): DVKVTQSSRYLVKRTGEKVFLECVQDMDHENMFWYRQDPGLGLRLIYFSYDVKMKEKGDIPEGYSVSREKKERFSLILESASTNQTSMYLCASSPSGRRSYEQYFGPGTRLTVT.

A few counts support this clonotype. The chain combines TRBV9 with TRBJ2-5; D gene uncertain. Looked up from germline, CDR1 is SGDLS and CDR2 is YYNGEE. V dropped 4 bases and J dropped 2 bases, with 12 bases sitting between them. The CDR3 has 14 amino acids. The CDR3 sequence is CASSSTSRQETQYF. The CDR3 DNA reads as TGTGCCAGCAGCTCTACAAGCAGACAAGAGACCCAGTACTTC.

This chain links TRBV7-2 with TRBJ1-2, with 8 bases matching TRBD1. CDR1 is SGHTA and CDR2 is FQGNSA in the germline V gene. V shed 4 bases, J shed 7 bases, and the junction held 8 bases outside the gene matches. The CDR3 contains 14 residues. CDR3 coding DNA: TGTGCCAGCAGCTCCAGACAGGGGTCAGGTGGCTACACCTTC. Encoded protein: CASSSRQGSGGYTF.

This chain's CDR3 is CAIRRASGSAGEQYF. In DNA, the CDR3 is TGTGCCATCAGGAGAGCTAGCGGGAGTGCGGGGGAGCAGTACTTC. V gene TRBV10-3 combines with J gene TRBJ2-7, with TRBD2 matching 10 bases. The CDR3 covers 15 residues. V was pared by 6 bases and J by 7 bases, with 12 bases of the junction left unmatched. From germline, CDR1 is ENHRY and CDR2 SYGVKD.

There are a few counts of this clonotype. The chain recombines TRBV28 with TRBJ2-5; weak D call: TRBD1 (6 bases). The CDR3 covers 14 residues. Germline CDR1 MDHEN, CDR2 SYDVKM. The V gene lost 4 bases and the J gene lost 4 bases, with 13 bases spanning the gap. This CDR3 reads CASSYLTGRETQYF. The DNA for the CDR3 is TGTGCCAGCAGTTATCTGACAGGAAGAGAGACCCAGTACTTC.

The chain is built from TRBV10-2 and TRBJ2-2; D is unclear. CDR1 and CDR2 from the germline V gene are WSHSY and SAAADI. This CDR3 has 13 amino acids. V gave up 6 bases and J gave up 5 bases, with 10 bases separating them. CDR3 loop: CASRMPGTGELFF. CDR3 nucleotide sequence: TGCGCCAGCAGAATGCCCGGGACCGGGGAGCTGTTTTTT.

This chain joins TRBV5-1 and TRBJ2-6; maybe TRBD1 (5 bases). CDR3 length: 18 residues. V was pared by 1 base and J by 0 bases, with 14 bases between. CDR1 SGHRS and CDR2 YFSETQ come from the germline V gene. This CDR3 is CASSLSFRANSGANVLTF. CDR3 coding DNA: TGCGCCAGCAGCTTGTCGTTCAGGGCCAACTCTGGGGCCAACGTCCTGACTTTC.

As to this clonotype: Compared with germline, one end of the junction differs, possibly owing to a read error. The V gene is TRBV28, the J gene TRBJ2-5, with 13 bases aligning to TRBD2. Germline V gene lookup returns CDR1 MDHEN and CDR2 SYDVKM. The CDR3 runs 14 residues. CDR3 sequence reads: CASRLAGGQGTQYF. The CDR3 DNA is TGTGCCAGCAGACTAGCGGGGGGGCAAGGGACCCAGTACTTC.

J is TRBJ2-1 and V is TRBV7-9, with a weak D call TRBD1 (6 bases). V was shortened by 8 bases and J by 0 bases, with 11 bases between the two germline ends. Germline loops: CDR1 SEHNR, CDR2 FQNEAQ (reference sequence). The CDR3 runs to 14 residues. CDR3 residues: CASGDTSSYNEQFF. For the CDR3, the DNA is TGTGCCAGCGGGGACACAAGCTCCTACAATGAGCAGTTCTTC.

In its sample, this clonotype was seen a few times. CDR3 loop: CASSQDPDITTNEKLFF. The DNA for the CDR3 is TGTGCCAGCAGCCAAGATCCGGACATCACAACTAATGAAAAACTGTTTTTT. The V and J genes are TRBV4-2 and TRBJ1-4; D is perhaps TRBD1 (5 bases). Deletions cut 0 bases from V and 0 bases from J, with 11 bases between. The CDR3 is 17 amino acids. CDR1 LGHNA and CDR2 YNFKEQ come from the germline V gene.

This clonotype was found a few times. The J gene is TRBJ2-7, the V gene TRBV20-1, with 12 bases lining up with TRBD2. The length of the CDR3 is 17 residues. Per the germline V gene, CDR1 is DFQATT and CDR2 is SNEGSKA (reference sequence). J was trimmed by 0 bases and V by 6 bases; bases with no gene match: 12. The CDR3 is CSATTGTSGLSSYEQYF. In DNA, the CDR3 is TGCAGTGCAACTACCGGGACTAGCGGGCTGAGCTCCTACGAGCAGTACTTC.

This clonotype was found a few times. This sequence joins TRBV29-1 and TRBJ2-3; D is unclear. V shed 4 bases and J shed 5 bases, with 10 bases lying between them. The germline V gene encodes CDR1 SQVTM and CDR2 ANQGSEA. CDR3 size: 12 residues. The CDR3 DNA reads TGCAGCGTTGGCTCCCTAGTAGATACGCAGTATTTT. It specifies CSVGSLVDTQYF.

This clonotype was observed a few times. The chain joins TRBV28 to TRBJ2-1; 14 bases are a match to TRBD2. The CDR3 sequence is 17 residues long. The trim removed 6 bases at V and 0 bases at J, leaving 4 bases unmatched. Per germline, CDR1 MDHEN and CDR2 SYDVKM. The CDR3 loop reads CASRGTSGGSSYNEQFF. DNA of the CDR3: TGTGCCAGCAGGGGGACTAGCGGGGGAAGCTCCTACAATGAGCAGTTCTTC.

The chain combines TRBV7-6 with TRBJ2-2; possibly TRBD1 for D (6 bases). Between the trimmed V and J ends, which lost 11 bases and 5 bases, there was a span of 15 bases. Germline-derived CDR1 and CDR2 are SGHVS and FNYEAQ. The CDR3 covers 13 residues. CDR3 nucleotides: TGTGCCTGGGGGCAGGGTGATACCGGGGAGCTGTTTTTT. This codes for CAWGQGDTGELFF.

This clonotype has a handful of counts. V and J are TRBV12-3 or TRBV12-4 and TRBJ2-7; D ambiguous. The V and J ends lost 5 bases and 0 bases respectively, with 11 bases between them. The CDR3 is made up of 14 amino acids. CDR3 nucleotide sequence: TGTGCCAGCAGTCCCGCGACGGCCTCCTACGAGCAGTACTTC. Amino acids: CASSPATASYEQYF.

The chain carries TRBV9 and TRBJ2-2; 10 nucleotides align to TRBD2. The junction had 6 bases not matched to a gene; V was cut back by 0 bases and J by 1 base. This CDR3 contains 18 residues. CDR1 is SGDLS, CDR2 YYNGEE, per germline. CDR3 coding DNA: TGTGCCAGCAGCGTAGAAGCGGGGGGGCCTTTGAACACCGGGGAGCTGTTTTTT. Translated, it gives CASSVEAGGPLNTGELFF.

V is TRBV6-2 or TRBV6-3 and J is TRBJ2-5; TRBD2 is a possible D gene (5 bases). The CDR3 runs to 14 residues. Deletions cut 5 bases from V and 6 bases from J, with 16 bases between. From germline, CDR1 is MNHEY and CDR2 SVGEGT. The CDR3 DNA reads as TGTGCCAGCAGTAAATTTCGGGGTTTGAAGACCCAGTACTTC. This codes for CASSKFRGLKTQYF.

This chain joins TRBV28 and TRBJ2-7; the D is unclear. Trimming took off 2 bases at V and 4 bases at J, with 6 bases between the two ends. The CDR3 spans 12 residues. The germline gives CDR1 MDHEN, CDR2 SYDVKM. In nucleotides, the CDR3 is TGTGCCAGCAGTTTAATGCTGTACGAGCAGTACTTC. It yields the protein CASSLMLYEQYF.

This clonotype was counted only a few times. This chain uses TRBV20-1 with TRBJ2-3; a weak D match, TRBD1 (5 bases). The germline gives CDR1 DFQATT, CDR2 SNEGSKA (reference sequence). This CDR3 contains 13 residues. Between the trimmed V and J ends, which lost 6 bases and 6 bases, there was a span of 16 bases. The CDR3, as DNA: TGCAGTGCGACACCAGGGCCACTGGATACGCAGTATTTT. Its translation: CSATPGPLDTQYF.

In this sample, this clonotype turned up a few times. The V call is TRBV10-3, the J call TRBJ2-5; D unresolved. V was shortened by 6 bases and J by 1 base, with 9 bases between the two germline ends. Germline CDR1 reads ENHRY; CDR2 reads SYGVKD. The CDR3 is 13 amino acids. CDR3 nucleotides: TGTGCCATCAGCCCCTCGGCCCAAGAGACCCAGTACTTC. Translated: CAISPSAQETQYF.